The rows below give T cell receptor beta chains drawn from one sample of a study of T cells after yellow fever vaccination. TCRdb reprocessed the 5' RACE reads via MiXCR and lists one record per CDR3 protein. The data show nearly 300,000 distinct CDR3 sequences, with around 8.6% seen just once and about 3.7% held by the top ten. Sequenced material: CD4+ T cells sorted from PBMCs, taken 5 days after the yellow fever booster vaccination. The receptors originated from a man younger than 30 who received the YFV17D yellow fever vaccine. CDR3s include the opening cysteine and the closing phenylalanine or tryptophan. A D gene is named only where the DNA matches it firmly. Size tells how often a clone was seen (once, few, many) or the class of an expanded clone, and some rows leave it out.

D gene: -; V gene: TRBV19; clone size: -; J gene: TRBJ2-6; CDR3 DNA: TGTGCCAGTAGCTCGGGGGACACCTCTGGGGCCAACGTCCTGACTTTC; CDR3 protein: CASSSGDTSGANVLTF
D gene: -; V gene: TRBV9; clone size: few; J gene: TRBJ2-1; CDR3 DNA: TGTGCCAGCAGCGTGGGGACGGCATACTACAATGAGCAGTTCTTC; CDR3 protein: CASSVGTAYYNEQFF
D gene: TRBD1; V gene: TRBV6-6; clone size: -; J gene: TRBJ2-7; CDR3 DNA: TGTGCCAGCGCGGGACAGGGGGTCGAGCAGTACTTC; CDR3 protein: CASAGQGVEQYF
D gene: -; V gene: TRBV7-2; clone size: many; J gene: TRBJ1-1; CDR3 DNA: TGTGCCAGCAGCAGACAAAGGGATATGAACACTGAAGCTTTCTTT; CDR3 protein: CASSRQRDMNTEAFF
D gene: -; V gene: TRBV6-2/TRBV6-3; clone size: -; J gene: TRBJ1-5; CDR3 DNA: TGTGCCAGCAGTAAGACAGCTTTTCAGGGTCAGCCCCAGCATTTT; CDR3 protein: CASSKTAFQGQPQHF
D gene: TRBD2; V gene: TRBV2; clone size: -; J gene: TRBJ2-1; CDR3 DNA: TGTGCCAGCAGAGGCGGGGCTAGCGGGTACAATGAGCAGTTCTTC; CDR3 protein: CASRGGASGYNEQFF
D gene: TRBD1; V gene: TRBV4-3; clone size: many; J gene: TRBJ1-6; CDR3 DNA: TGCGCCAGCAGCCAGGGGACAGGGGGTAATACACCCCTCCACTTT; CDR3 protein: CASSQGTGGNTPLHF
D gene: -; V gene: TRBV4-3; clone size: -; J gene: TRBJ2-1; CDR3 DNA: TGCGCCAGCAGCCAGTCCAGGGAGGCTGAGCAGTTCTTC; CDR3 protein: CASSQSREAEQFF
D gene: TRBD1; V gene: TRBV7-8; clone size: few; J gene: TRBJ2-3; CDR3 DNA: TGTGCCAGCAGCTTTCCCTACGCGGGACAGGGGGACACAGATACGCAGTATTTT; CDR3 protein: CASSFPYAGQGDTDTQYF
D gene: -; V gene: TRBV9; clone size: few; J gene: TRBJ2-2; CDR3 DNA: TGTGCCAGCAGCGTAAATCTTCAGGCCGGGGAGCTGTTTTTT; CDR3 protein: CASSVNLQAGELFF
D gene: -; V gene: TRBV12-3/TRBV12-4; clone size: few; J gene: TRBJ2-2; CDR3 DNA: TGTGCCAGCCCCGCCACTGTCGGGGAGCTGTTTTTT; CDR3 protein: CASPATVGELFF
D gene: -; V gene: TRBV29-1; clone size: few; J gene: TRBJ1-2; CDR3 DNA: TGCAGCGCCCCTCGGGGACTGAACGGCTACACCTTC; CDR3 protein: CSAPRGLNGYTF
D gene: -; V gene: TRBV18; clone size: many; J gene: TRBJ2-5; CDR3 DNA: TGTGCCAGCTCCTGGGGCACCGAAGAGACCCAGTACTTC; CDR3 protein: CASSWGTEETQYF
D gene: TRBD1; V gene: TRBV12-3/TRBV12-4; clone size: -; J gene: TRBJ1-2; CDR3 DNA: TGTGCCAGCAGGCCCGGACAGGGGGCGGGTGGCTACACCTTC; CDR3 protein: CASRPGQGAGGYTF
D gene: TRBD1; V gene: TRBV5-1; clone size: few; J gene: TRBJ2-3; CDR3 DNA: TGCGCCAGCAGCTCGGGACAGTCAACAGATACGCAGTATTTT; CDR3 protein: CASSSGQSTDTQYF
D gene: TRBD2; V gene: TRBV7-3; clone size: many; J gene: TRBJ2-1; CDR3 DNA: TGTGCCAGCAGCTGGGGACTAGCTGGCTCCTACAATGAGCAGTTCTTC; CDR3 protein: CASSWGLAGSYNEQFF
D gene: -; V gene: TRBV5-1; clone size: -; J gene: TRBJ2-1; CDR3 DNA: TGCGCCAGCAGCTTGGCCCAAGGGGGGTTCGATGAGCAGTTCTTC; CDR3 protein: CASSLAQGGFDEQFF
D gene: -; V gene: TRBV20-1; clone size: many; J gene: TRBJ1-2; CDR3 DNA: TGCAGTGCTAGAGGACCCCAGCAAGGACGCTACACCTTC; CDR3 protein: CSARGPQQGRYTF
D gene: -; V gene: TRBV5-4; clone size: many; J gene: TRBJ1-2; CDR3 DNA: TGTGCCAGCAGCTTTACAGGGTCCTATGGCTACACCTTC; CDR3 protein: CASSFTGSYGYTF
D gene: TRBD1; V gene: TRBV20-1; clone size: -; J gene: TRBJ1-2; CDR3 DNA: TGCAGTGCTAGAACCCCGGACAGGGGCGGAGGCTACACCTTC; CDR3 protein: CSARTPDRGGGYTF
D gene: TRBD1; V gene: TRBV29-1; clone size: few; J gene: TRBJ1-1; CDR3 DNA: TGCAGCGTTGGAGGGCAGGGGGGTTTCCAAAACACTGAAGCTTTCTTT; CDR3 protein: CSVGGQGGFQNTEAFF
D gene: -; V gene: TRBV5-1; clone size: -; J gene: TRBJ2-2; CDR3 DNA: TGCGCCAGCAGCTTGGCCGTAGTAGTTGTCGCCGGGGAGCTGTTTTTT; CDR3 protein: CASSLAVVVVAGELFF
D gene: -; V gene: TRBV6-2/TRBV6-3; clone size: -; J gene: TRBJ1-5; CDR3 DNA: TGTGCCAGCAGTTTGGGGCAGCTTCACAATCAGCCCCAGCATTTT; CDR3 protein: CASSLGQLHNQPQHF
D gene: -; V gene: TRBV20-1; clone size: many; J gene: TRBJ1-2; CDR3 DNA: TGCAGTGCTAGTTTACACCCCAGCGCCAACTATGGCTACACCTTC; CDR3 protein: CSASLHPSANYGYTF
D gene: -; V gene: TRBV15; clone size: -; J gene: TRBJ2-5; CDR3 DNA: TGTGCCACCAGCACCGGGACACCCGGGGAGACCCAGTACTTC; CDR3 protein: CATSTGTPGETQYF